This entry lists 9 T cell receptor beta chains sequenced from one sample in a study of cytomegalovirus exposure and HLA in healthy donors. A multiplex PCR was run with 60 Vbeta primers and 13 Jbeta primers. Here immunoSEQ multiplex PCR was the method, and the copy in TCRdb shows in-frame clones only, minus some. The repertoire holds 95,000 to 100,000 clones, with 75% to 90% as singletons. The sequenced sample was PBMCs. All receptors come from a man between 25 and 39 years old in good health and CMV-seronegative.

The chain links TRBV19 to TRBJ1-5, with TRBD1 matching over 7 bases. The CDR3 is made up of 16 amino acids. The V gene's germline CDR1 is LNHDA and CDR2 SQIVND (reference sequence). Trimming removed 4 bases from V and 5 bases from J; junction bases left unmatched: 11. CDR3 in amino acids: CASSKGQVNVDQPQHF. The CDR3 DNA reads as TGTGCCAGTAGTAAAGGACAGGTTAATGTCGATCAGCCCCAGCATTTT.

The chain recombines TRBV2 with TRBJ1-3; no clear D gene. Trimming shortened V by 1 base and J by 2 bases, and 12 bases separated the two germline ends. This CDR3 is built from 16 residues. The germline CDR1 and CDR2 sequences are SNHLY and FYNNEI. The CDR3 nucleotides are TGTGCCAGCAGTGAAGAGGTACTGAGGGCTGGAAACACCATATATTTT. This gives the protein CASSEEVLRAGNTIYF.

The J gene is TRBJ1-1, the V gene TRBV7-2; a weak D match, TRBD1 (5 bases). Germline CDR1 and CDR2: SGHTA and FQGNSA. Trimming removed 1 base from V and 8 bases from J, with 14 bases in between. The CDR3 contains 14 residues. CDR3 in DNA: TGTGCCAGCAGCTTAGGGGGGGGGATGGCCGAAGCTTTCTTT. This codes for CASSLGGGMAEAFF.

This chain connects TRBV7-8 to TRBJ2-5, with TRBD2 matching over 10 bases. Trimming at V came to 1 base and at J to 2 bases, leaving 4 bases not matched to a gene. The CDR3 totals 16 residues. The germline gives CDR1 SGHVS, CDR2 FQNEAQ. CDR3 sequence (DNA): TGTGCCAGCAGCTTAGTAGCGGGGGGTACACAAGAGACCCAGTACTTC. Amino acid sequence: CASSLVAGGTQETQYF.

The chain uses TRBV6-5 and TRBJ2-4; D unresolved. Between the trimmed V and J ends, which lost 5 bases and 0 bases, there was a span of 11 bases. The CDR3 runs to 15 residues. From germline, CDR1 is MNHEY and CDR2 SVGAGI. The CDR3 spells CASSRGELAKNIQYF. CDR3 nucleotide sequence: TGTGCCAGCAGTCGCGGAGAACTAGCCAAAAACATTCAGTACTTC.

In its sample, this clone was seen once. The V call is TRBV5-4, the J call TRBJ2-1; TRBD2 agrees at 11 bases. The CDR3 totals 17 residues. The trim removed 4 bases at V and 5 bases at J, leaving 11 bases unmatched. Germline CDR1 and CDR2: SGHNT and YYREEE (reference sequence). As DNA, the CDR3 is TGTGCCAGCAGCCCTCCCCCACTAGCGGGGGCCAACAATGAGCAGTTCTTC. Its translation: CASSPPPLAGANNEQFF.

V is TRBV5-6 and J is TRBJ2-3, with TRBD2 matching 10 bases. J was trimmed by 3 bases and V by 2 bases; bases with no gene match: 12. The germline V gene encodes CDR1 SGHDT and CDR2 YYEEEE. The CDR3 is 18 amino acids. CDR3 residues: CASSFQSLAGGGTDTQYF. The CDR3 DNA sequence: TGTGCCAGCAGCTTTCAGAGTTTAGCGGGAGGCGGAACAGATACGCAGTATTTT. The full variable domain, its missing parts supplied by reference TRBV5-6 and TRBJ2-3, is DAGVTQSPTHLIKTRGQQVTLRCSPKSGHDTVSWYQQALGQGPQFIFQYYEEEERQRGNFPDRFSGHQFPNYSSELNVNALLLGDSALYLCASSFQSLAGGGTDTQYFGPGTRLTVL.

The chain joins TRBV7-2 to TRBJ1-4; a weak D match, TRBD1 (5 bases). Germline assignment: CDR1 SGHTA and CDR2 FQGNSA. V was trimmed by 3 bases and J by 5 bases, leaving 10 bases between them. This CDR3 spans 14 amino acids. CDR3 region: CASSFRQGNEKLFF. Written as DNA, the CDR3 is TGTGCCAGCAGCTTTCGCCAGGGAAATGAAAAACTGTTTTTT.

Worth noting for this clone: Additional DNA sequences in this sample encode the identical CDR3. The chain recombines TRBV30 with TRBJ1-1; TRBD1 agrees at 10 bases. Germline-derived CDR1 and CDR2 are GTSNPN and SVGIG (reference sequence). The J segment lost 0 bases and the V segment lost 7 bases, leaving 11 bases of the junction unmatched. The length of the CDR3 is 16 residues. The CDR3 sequence is CAFRDRGIMLNTEAFF. The DNA for the CDR3 is TGTGCCTTCCGGGACAGGGGTATAATGTTGAACACTGAAGCTTTCTTT.